These T cell receptor beta chains were read from a single sample in a study of blood T cell repertoires in COVID-19. The assay was immunoSEQ multiplex PCR, and TCRdb's table has in-frame clones only and misses some. The top ten clones hold 7.9% of a sample with about 230,000 clones, approximately 81% of them seen once. The sequenced sample consisted of peripheral blood. The receptors originated from a woman of 80 years or more with acute or convalescent COVID-19. The CDR3 runs from the conserved cysteine through the conserved F or W. The D gene is left open where the match is weak. The size field is filled for only some rows; it gives once, few, many or a size class.

v_call	d_call	cdr3_length	clone_size	j_call	cdr3_nt	cdr3_aa
TRBV4-2	TRBD2	18	.	TRBJ2-7	TGTGCCAGCAGCCGGGGGGGACTAGCGGCCCTTGGGTCCGTCGAGCAGTACTTC	CASSRGGLAALGSVEQYF
TRBV27	.	17	few	TRBJ2-1	TGTGCCACATCTTACCTCAGACAGGTGAGCTCCTACAATGAGCAGTTCTTC	CATSYLRQVSSYNEQFF
TRBV10-1	.	14	.	TRBJ1-3	TGCGCCACCCCGGGGGGGGGTTCGGGAAACACCATATATTTT	CATPGGGSGNTIYF
TRBV7-8	.	16	.	TRBJ1-3	TGTGCCAGCAGCTCCCAACAGCCCAGCTCTGGAAACACCATATATTTT	CASSSQQPSSGNTIYF
TRBV6-6	.	12	.	TRBJ2-7	TGTGCCAGCAGGGGCTCGACCTACGAGCAGTACTTC	CASRGSTYEQYF
TRBV3-1/TRBV3-2	.	13	.	TRBJ2-5	TGTGCCAGCAGCCAAGCTAGGCAAGAGACCCAGTACTTC	CASSQARQETQYF
TRBV7-3	.	16	.	TRBJ1-5	TGTGCCAGCAGCTTAAGGCAGGGAACGGGCAATCAGCCCCAGCATTTT	CASSLRQGTGNQPQHF
TRBV6-5	.	14	few	TRBJ1-3	TGTGCCGCCGGGCAGGGACACTCTGGAAACACCATATATTTT	CAAGQGHSGNTIYF
TRBV5-1	TRBD2	16	.	TRBJ2-5	TGCGCCAGCAGCCGACGAGCGGGGGGGCTAGGAGAGACCCAGTACTTC	CASSRRAGGLGETQYF
TRBV7-9	TRBD1	15	.	TRBJ1-3	TGTGCCAGCAGCCCCGACGGACAGGGGGGAAACACCATATATTTT	CASSPDGQGGNTIYF
TRBV5-1	TRBD1	15	.	TRBJ2-2	TGCGCCAGCAGCGCCGGACAGGGAGGAGCCGGGGAGCTGTTTTTT	CASSAGQGGAGELFF
TRBV12-3/TRBV12-4	.	12	.	TRBJ1-2	TGTGCCAGCAGTTTGGGCACTTATGGCTACACCTTC	CASSLGTYGYTF
TRBV9	.	15	few	TRBJ1-2	TGTGCCAGCAGCGTAGGGCAGGGTCCTAACTATGGCTACACCTTC	CASSVGQGPNYGYTF
TRBV11-2	TRBD2	17	.	TRBJ2-3	TGTGCCAGCAGGGAAGCCCAGACTAGCGGCTACACAGATACGCAGTATTTT	CASREAQTSGYTDTQYF
TRBV3-1/TRBV3-2	.	15	.	TRBJ1-3	TGTGCCAGCAGCCAAGATCTACAGAATCTAAACACCATATATTTT	CASSQDLQNLNTIYF
TRBV21-1	.	12	.	TRBJ2-2	TGTGCCAGCAGCAAAGACAGGGGAGAGCTGTTTTTT	CASSKDRGELFF
TRBV6-6	.	13	.	TRBJ1-2	TGTGCCACCCTAACCCAGGGCTCGGTTGGCTACACCTTC	CATLTQGSVGYTF
TRBV10-3	.	15	.	TRBJ2-2	TGTGCCATCAGTGAGTCCCGGCGGGACACCGGGGAGCTGTTTTTT	CAISESRRDTGELFF
TRBV11-2	.	17	.	TRBJ2-6	TGTGCCAGCAGCTTATCCCCGGTTAACTCTGGGGCCAACGTCCTGACTTTC	CASSLSPVNSGANVLTF
TRBV6-5	.	15	.	TRBJ1-3	TGTGCCAGCAGGCCGACAGCGAGCTCTGGAAACACCATATATTTT	CASRPTASSGNTIYF
TRBV7-3	.	14	.	TRBJ2-3	TGTGCCAGCAGCGCCCGACTGATCACAGATACGCAGTATTTT	CASSARLITDTQYF
TRBV7-9	.	13	.	TRBJ1-1	TGTGCCAGCAGACCACAGGGGAACACTGAAGCTTTCTTT	CASRPQGNTEAFF
TRBV28	.	13	few	TRBJ1-1	TGTGCCAGCAGTCCTCCTGAGGTCCCGAGAGCTTTCTTT	CASSPPEVPRAFF
TRBV5-1	.	15	.	TRBJ2-5	TGCGCCAGCAGCTTGAGGGGGGGCCCCCAAGAGACCCAGTACTTC	CASSLRGGPQETQYF
TRBV2	TRBD2	15	.	TRBJ2-3	TGTGCCAGCAGTTCAGCGGGGGTGACCACAGATACGCAGTATTTT	CASSSAGVTTDTQYF
TRBV6-1	.	13	few	TRBJ2-7	TGTGCCAGCAGTGACGCTAGCTCCTACGAGCAGTACTTC	CASSDASSYEQYF
TRBV3-1/TRBV3-2	.	14	.	TRBJ1-1	TGTGCCAGCAGCCTCGGGGTAGAAATTGCTGAAGCTTTCTTT	CASSLGVEIAEAFF
TRBV11-1	TRBD2	16	.	TRBJ2-2	TGTGCCAGCAGCTTAGGACTAGCGGGTCCGACCGGGGAGCTGTTTTTT	CASSLGLAGPTGELFF
TRBV28	TRBD1	13	once	TRBJ1-2	TGTGCCAGCAGTTTACAGGGGGCAAGAGGCTACACCTTC	CASSLQGARGYTF
TRBV10-3	.	12	.	TRBJ1-1	TGTGCCATCAGTGATACCGGGTTTGAAGCTTTCTTT	CAISDTGFEAFF
TRBV19	TRBD1	13	.	TRBJ1-5	TGTGCCAGTGGGGACAGGCGCAATCAGCCCCAGCATTTT	CASGDRRNQPQHF
TRBV6-5	.	14	.	TRBJ1-2	TGTGCCAGCAGTCAATCCAGGGGCGAGGAGGGCTACACCTTC	CASSQSRGEEGYTF
TRBV19	TRBD1	14	.	TRBJ1-1	TGTGCCAGTAGTAAGGACAGGGCGAACACTGAAGCTTTCTTT	CASSKDRANTEAFF
TRBV19	TRBD1	14	few	TRBJ1-5	TGTGCCAGTTCGGAGGGCAGGGGGCCTCAGCCCCAGCATTTT	CASSEGRGPQPQHF
TRBV7-2	.	17	.	TRBJ2-6	TGTGCCAGCAGCTTGGCGGCAGGGGCCTCTGGGGCCAACGTCCTGACTTTC	CASSLAAGASGANVLTF
TRBV5-4	.	16	.	TRBJ1-6	TGTGCCAGCAGCTTGGGGCCTAGCTCCTATAATTCACCCCTCCACTTT	CASSLGPSSYNSPLHF
TRBV5-1	TRBD2	18	.	TRBJ2-2	TGCGCCAGCAGCTTGGGGGGACTAGCGGGAGGAGGCACCGGGGAGCTGTTTTTT	CASSLGGLAGGGTGELFF
TRBV7-6	TRBD2	16	.	TRBJ2-1	TGTGCCAGCAGCTTAGGACTAGCGGGGGGGCCCAATGAGCAGTTCTTC	CASSLGLAGGPNEQFF
TRBV5-1	.	15	.	TRBJ1-6	TGCGCCAGCAGCTTGGGGGGCAGGAAGGGTTCACCCCTCCACTTT	CASSLGGRKGSPLHF
TRBV5-4	.	16	few	TRBJ2-1	TGTGCCAGCAGCCCCAGAGGGCAACCGTCCTACAATGAGCAGTTCTTC	CASSPRGQPSYNEQFF
TRBV5-1	TRBD2	14	.	TRBJ2-7	TGCGCCAGCAGCTGGACGGGACTAGCTAGCGAGCAGTACTTC	CASSWTGLASEQYF